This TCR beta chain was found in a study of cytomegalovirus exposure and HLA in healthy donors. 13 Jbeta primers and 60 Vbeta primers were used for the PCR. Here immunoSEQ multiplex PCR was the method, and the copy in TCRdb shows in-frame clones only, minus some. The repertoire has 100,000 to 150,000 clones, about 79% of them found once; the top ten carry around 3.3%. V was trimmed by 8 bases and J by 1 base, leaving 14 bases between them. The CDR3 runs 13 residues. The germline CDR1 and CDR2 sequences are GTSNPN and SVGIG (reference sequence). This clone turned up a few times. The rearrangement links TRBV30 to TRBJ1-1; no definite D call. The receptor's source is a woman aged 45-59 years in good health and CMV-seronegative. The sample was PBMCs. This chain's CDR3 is CARKRPENTEAFF. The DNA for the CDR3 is TGTGCCCGGAAGCGGCCGGAGAACACTGAAGCTTTCTTT.